These 3 T cell receptor beta chains were sequenced from one sample in a study of blood T cell repertoires in COVID-19 (dated by TCRdb to the early 2020s). The library was built by means of the immunoSEQ multiplex PCR assay. Entries here come from immuneACCESS through TCRdb and include only in-frame sequences with V and J called. Some clones fail to appear in such tables; in the studies checked, an unresolved V gene covers under half of the shortfall, and the cause of the remainder is unknown. This sample comprises 300,000 to 400,000 clones, approximately 88% of them detected only once. The biggest ten clones account for just over 9.5% of the sample. Source material: peripheral blood. The receptors were sampled from a man between 25 and 39 years old with COVID-19, enrolled during active disease.

V usage is TRBV29-1 and J usage is TRBJ1-4; 9 bases are a match to TRBD1. This CDR3 contains 14 residues. Unmatched junction bases numbered 5, after V lost 1 base and J lost 8 bases. Germline CDR1 reads SQVTM; CDR2 reads ANQGSEA. CDR3 residues: CSVEGGQGGEKLFF. Here the CDR3 DNA reads TGCAGCGTTGAAGGGGGACAGGGTGGGGAAAAACTGTTTTTT.

V gene TRBV6-5 combines with J gene TRBJ2-1, with a possible D match to TRBD2 (5 bases). Between the trimmed V and J ends, which lost 2 bases and 6 bases, there was a span of 11 bases. Germline CDR1 and CDR2: MNHEY and SVGAGI. The CDR3 covers 14 residues. The CDR3 region is CASSYGGEGNEQFF. CDR3 coding DNA: TGTGCCAGCAGTTACGGAGGCGAGGGCAATGAGCAGTTCTTC.

V gene TRBV25-1 combines with J gene TRBJ1-3; D remains ambiguous. V lost 3 bases to trimming and J lost 0 bases, with 9 bases between them. The CDR3 loop spans 15 amino acids. Germline V gene sequence: CDR1 MGHDK, CDR2 SYGVNS. CDR3 coding DNA: TGTGCCAGCAGTGACCTGGGAGGCTCTGGAAACACCATATATTTT. Residues: CASSDLGGSGNTIYF.